The T cell receptor (beta chain) under discussion was sequenced for a study of blood T cell repertoires in COVID-19 (dated by TCRdb to 2019 to 2021). For the wider study: The collaborator samples originated in the United States, Italy and Spain and spanned the acute and convalescent phases of COVID-19. The material from the prospective study consisted of cDNA or gDNA derived from T cells, B-cell-depleted T cells, or PBMCs. The dataset comprised deeply sampled blood TCRbeta repertoires from subjects exposed to, actively infected with, or recovered from COVID-19. A freely available public database, intended as a resource for researchers studying the immune response to SARS-CoV-2, is where the repertoires were released. Samples were obtained from the ongoing ImmuneRACE study (first 160 participants) and from over 1,000 subjects provided by 6 global collaborators. A de-identified subject ID, COVID-19 status, age in years and sex were almost always included in the sample metadata. HLA class I and class II types, where available, came from metadata supplied by the sample provider rather than from assay-based typing. Study-wide findings and limitations: Clinical and demographic metadata were provided uncurated, with the amount varying by source and participant.

One collaborating source in Seattle enrolled patients while the patients were actively infected and followed the patients over time throughout the course of disease. Collaborating institutions collected whole blood in K2EDTA tubes following their own protocols. For TCRbeta analysis, collaborator samples were shipped as frozen whole blood, as isolated PBMCs, or as DNA extracted from either sample type. Notes on this clone: Its antigen is currently not known. No much larger clone is present one base from it, and per-base qualities are unavailable.

Germline trimming amounts to 8 bases on V and 2 bases on J, with 6 as the count of junction bases outside the gene matches. There are 13 amino acids in the CDR3, from cysteine to phenylalanine inclusive. Just CDR3 DNA is preserved here, 39 bases in frame from base 1. CDR1 SGHTA and CDR2 FQGNSA were looked up in the germline V gene. TCRbeta CDR3 regions were amplified from genomic DNA using the immunoSEQ Assay, a bias-controlled multiplex PCR. Per the source publication's procedure: Within the assay, amplification of reference gene primers was used to estimate how many nucleated cells each sample contained. Sequence reads were collapsed and filtered to measure the absolute abundance of every unique TCRbeta CDR3 rearrangement. For each sample, productive Simpson clonality was calculated as the square root of Simpson's diversity index across productive rearrangements. Not all clones reach the TCRdb copy of this immuneACCESS table, which keeps in-frame sequences only. Checked studies attribute under half of the gap to unresolved V genes and leave the rest unexplained. The DNA was the basis for D and trimming; V, J and clone size are from that table. This sample has roughly 100,000 clones in its table, and around 81% of those were observed once. The ten biggest clones cover around 4.8% of the sample.

The sample comprised peripheral blood. This clonotype was sampled from a man older than 75 with COVID-19, enrolled during active disease. This sequence uses TRBV7-2 and TRBJ2-7, with 7 junctional bases fitting TRBD2. At the DNA level, the sequence is TGTGCCAGCGCGACTAGCCCAACCTACGAGCAGTACTTC. It encodes CASATSPTYEQYF.